A selection of T cell receptor beta chains follows, all from one sample in a study of T cells in Graves' hyperthyroidism and ophthalmopathy. TCRdb itself ran the multiplex PCR reads through MiXCR, one entry per CDR3 protein. The sample shows approximately 700,000 distinct CDR3 sequences, 45% of them seen only once. The sample comprised peripheral blood or thyroid tissue (not recorded which). These receptors came from an adult man with Graves' disease, either hyperthyroidism or ophthalmopathy (not recorded which). Each CDR3 is given with its conserved first and last residue. Fields, in order: D gene, clone size, J gene, V gene, CDR3 DNA, CDR3 protein. D genes are given only for firm matches. Clone size is given for some rows only: seen once, a few or many times, or a class if the clone is expanded.

NA	many	TRBJ1-1	TRBV2	TGTGCCAGCAGTGAGAGGGTGAACACTGAAGCTTTCTTT	CASSERVNTEAFF
NA	many	TRBJ1-5	TRBV12-3/TRBV12-4	TGTGCCAGCAGCCCAACAGGGAGGTGGCAGCCCCAGCATTTT	CASSPTGRWQPQHF
TRBD1	NA	TRBJ1-4	TRBV5-1	TGCGCCAGCAGCCAAGATCCCCCAGGGGGCGGTGAAAAACTGTTTTTT	CASSQDPPGGGEKLFF
NA	few	TRBJ1-2	TRBV9	TGTGCCAGCAGCGCCGACAGTATGGGCCAATATGGCTACACCTTC	CASSADSMGQYGYTF
TRBD1	NA	TRBJ1-2	TRBV29-1	TGCAGCTTAATTAGAGGACAGGGGGTCACTGGCTACACCTTC	CSLIRGQGVTGYTF
NA	NA	TRBJ1-6	TRBV6-5	TGTGCCAGCAGTTCGACAGACTATAATTCACCCCTCCACTTT	CASSSTDYNSPLHF
TRBD1	few	TRBJ2-7	TRBV2	TGTGCCATTACCCCCGGAAGGACAGGGTACTCCTACGAGCAGTACTTC	CAITPGRTGYSYEQYF
NA	NA	TRBJ1-1	TRBV29-1	TGCAGCCAAGTGCACTACACTGAAGCTTTCTTT	CSQVHYTEAFF
NA	NA	TRBJ2-5	TRBV7-9	TGTGCCAGCAGCCCTAGGACCCAAGAGACCCAGTACTTC	CASSPRTQETQYF
TRBD1	many	TRBJ1-1	TRBV15	TGTGCCACCAGCAGAGATCGACAGGGCTCATCTGAAGCTTTCTTT	CATSRDRQGSSEAFF
TRBD1	many	TRBJ1-2	TRBV10-3	TGTGCCATCAGTGAGGGGGACAGGGTAATCGATGGCTACACCTTC	CAISEGDRVIDGYTF
NA	many	TRBJ1-2	TRBV7-9	TGTGCCAGCAGCTTAGGCCAGTATGGCTACACCTTC	CASSLGQYGYTF
NA	NA	TRBJ1-5	TRBV7-9	TGTGCCAGCAGCTTGGGCCCTGTGTCGCCCCAGCATTTT	CASSLGPVSPQHF
NA	NA	TRBJ1-6	TRBV9	TGTGCCAGCGGCGACACGTCCAGCTCCTATAATTCACCCCTCCACTTT	CASGDTSSSYNSPLHF
NA	NA	TRBJ2-5	TRBV6-5	TGTGCCAGCAGCGCCCTTCAGGGGCGCGGGACCCAGTACTTC	CASSALQGRGTQYF
TRBD1	few	TRBJ1-6	TRBV9	TGTGCCAGCGGGACAGGACGGTATAATTCACCCCTCCACTTT	CASGTGRYNSPLHF
TRBD1	few	TRBJ1-5	TRBV9	TGTGCCAGCAGCCTTAGAAGGGGGACAGATAGCAATCAGCCCCAGCATTTT	CASSLRRGTDSNQPQHF
NA	few	TRBJ1-6	TRBV27	TGTGCCAGCAGTTTATCGCCAGGGCTCAATAATTCACCCCTCCACTTT	CASSLSPGLNNSPLHF
NA	many	TRBJ1-5	TRBV7-8	TGTGCCAGCAACCGGGACAGCAATCAGCCCCAGCATTTT	CASNRDSNQPQHF
NA	NA	TRBJ2-2	TRBV10-3	TGTGCCAGCAGTGAGGTCGGGAGTAAGGCCGGGGAGCTGTTTTTT	CASSEVGSKAGELFF
NA	NA	TRBJ1-2	TRBV9	TGTGCCAGCAGCGTAGGTACTTACAATGGCTACACCTTC	CASSVGTYNGYTF
TRBD2	many	TRBJ2-7	TRBV20-1	TGCAGTGCAAAGGAAGTGGCGGGAGGCTCCTACGAGCAGTACTTC	CSAKEVAGGSYEQYF
NA	NA	TRBJ1-5	TRBV19	TGTGCCGGTAGCGGGAGGGCCGGTAGCAATCAGCCCCAGCATTTT	CAGSGRAGSNQPQHF
TRBD2	NA	TRBJ2-5	TRBV11-2	TGTGCCAGCAGCCCTGGGACTAGCGGGAGTGAGACCCAGTACTTC	CASSPGTSGSETQYF
NA	NA	TRBJ2-6	TRBV20-1	TGCAGTGCTAGACGGATCAGTGAAGCTTTC	CSARRISEAF
NA	few	TRBJ2-7	TRBV7-8	TGTGCCAGCAGCTTAGTCGCCGGGACTTGGGAGGAGCAGTACTTC	CASSLVAGTWEEQYF
TRBD2	many	TRBJ2-7	TRBV9	TGTGCCAGCAGCGGGTCGACTAGCGGATCCTACGAGCAGTACTTC	CASSGSTSGSYEQYF
NA	NA	TRBJ2-5	TRBV6-5	TGTGCCAGCAGCCGAAACAGGGAACGAGAGACCCAGTACTTC	CASSRNRERETQYF
NA	few	TRBJ1-6	TRBV2	TGTGCCAGCAGCGCGGGACATCGGAATTCACCCCTCCACTTT	CASSAGHRNSPLHF
NA	NA	TRBJ1-1	TRBV7-9	TGTGCCAGCAGCTCACAGGGTGTTGACACTGAAGCTTTCTTT	CASSSQGVDTEAFF
TRBD1	NA	TRBJ1-3	TRBV5-1	TGCGCCAGCAGCTTGGCTTGGGGACAGGCCTCAGAGGCTGGAAACACCATATATTTT	CASSLAWGQASEAGNTIYF
TRBD1	few	TRBJ2-7	TRBV2	TGTGCCAGCAGGAACAGGGGAAGCGAGCAGTACTTC	CASRNRGSEQYF
NA	NA	TRBJ1-2	TRBV2	TGTGCCAGCAGTGTAACAGGAGTCTATGGCTACACCTTC	CASSVTGVYGYTF
NA	few	TRBJ1-5	TRBV25-1	TGTGCCAGCAGGAGCCTTGCGGGGTCGGGCAATCAGCCCCAGCATTTT	CASRSLAGSGNQPQHF
NA	many	TRBJ1-3	TRBV20-1	TGCAGTGCTAGAGATCGGGGGGCGGGAAACACCATATATTTT	CSARDRGAGNTIYF
NA	NA	TRBJ2-7	TRBV7-9	TGTGCCAGCAGCTTAAGAAAGCGGGCGTTCTACGAGCAGTACTTC	CASSLRKRAFYEQYF
NA	once	TRBJ1-5	TRBV20-1	TGCAGTGCTAGAGAGCCCGGTGGGGTGGGGAATCAGCCCCAGCATTTT	CSAREPGGVGNQPQHF
NA	NA	TRBJ1-4	TRBV6-4	TGTGCCAGCAGTGACGGGGACACCAGCTGGAATGAAAAACTGTTTTTT	CASSDGDTSWNEKLFF
NA	few	TRBJ2-7	TRBV2	TGTGCCAGCAGTGAACTATCGCAAGGCGGGATAAACACCTACGAGCAGTACTTC	CASSELSQGGINTYEQYF
NA	NA	TRBJ1-4	TRBV15	TGTGCCACCAGCAGAGACCCGGGACGTAATGAAAAACTGTTTTTT	CATSRDPGRNEKLFF